These 19 T cell receptor beta chains were sequenced from one sample in a study of cytomegalovirus exposure and HLA in healthy donors. The PCR was carried out with 60 Vbeta primers and 13 Jbeta primers. The data were produced by immunoSEQ multiplex PCR, yet TCRdb's version contains in-frame clones alone and is incomplete. The table records 150,000 to 200,000 clones, roughly 85% of them present only once. Sequencing was done on a sample of PBMCs. The receptors were sampled from a middle-aged woman in good health and CMV-seronegative.

This chain connects TRBV6-5 to TRBJ1-1; D remains ambiguous. V lost 1 base and J 2 bases, leaving 11 bases between the germline ends. This CDR3 is 15 amino acids long. Germline CDR1 and CDR2: MNHEY and SVGAGI. The CDR3 DNA reads TGTGCCAGCAGTTACTTTCAGGAGGTAAACACTGAAGCTTTCTTT. It specifies CASSYFQEVNTEAFF.

V usage is TRBV28 and J usage is TRBJ2-6, with 10 bases matching TRBD2. Trimming cost V 5 bases and J 0 bases; bases outside gene matches: 4. There are 17 residues in the CDR3. Germline V lookup: CDR1 MDHEN, CDR2 SYDVKM. The CDR3 DNA follows: TGTGCCAGCAGTCGGACTAGCGGCAACTCTGGGGCCAACGTCCTGACTTTC. It codes for CASSRTSGNSGANVLTF.

The V and J genes are TRBV5-6 and TRBJ1-5, with 7 bases that match TRBD1. CDR1 SGHDT and CDR2 YYEEEE come from the germline V gene. The V and J ends lost 0 bases and 4 bases, in that order; junction bases with no gene match: 7. CDR3 length: 16 amino acids. CDR3 in DNA: TGTGCCAGCAGCTTGGGGCGCAGGGGGTTTAATCAGCCCCAGCATTTT. It is translated as CASSLGRRGFNQPQHF.

CDR3 nucleotide sequence: TGTGCCAGCAGCTGGGACAGGAGCTCTGGAAACACCATATATTTT. Translation gives CASSWDRSSGNTIYF. The rearrangement uses TRBV7-8 and TRBJ1-3; 8 bases are a match to TRBD1. V dropped 4 bases and J dropped 0; count of bases not matched to a gene: 2. The CDR3 runs to 15 residues. Germline V lookup: CDR1 SGHVS, CDR2 FQNEAQ.

The chain recombines TRBV7-8 with TRBJ2-3, with D maybe TRBD2 (6 bases). Trimming pared 3 bases from V and 2 bases from J, leaving 12 bases between. This CDR3 is built from 15 residues. Per the germline V gene, CDR1 is SGHVS and CDR2 is FQNEAQ. The CDR3 nucleotides read TGTGCCAGCAGCTTGGCCGGGACTCTCACAGATACGCAGTATTTT. It codes for CASSLAGTLTDTQYF.

This chain connects TRBV10-3 to TRBJ2-1; 9 nucleotides match TRBD2. The CDR3 contains 13 residues. Germline trimming cut 6 bases from V and 6 bases from J; bases unmatched to any gene: 3. Germline values: CDR1 ENHRY, CDR2 SYGVKD. The chain's CDR3 is CAIRGTSRNEQFF. CDR3 in DNA: TGTGCCATCAGAGGGACTAGCCGCAATGAGCAGTTCTTC.

V and J are TRBV2 and TRBJ1-1; D is uncertain. Trimming removed 8 bases from V and 0 bases from J, with 13 bases in between. The CDR3 length is 14 residues. Germline-derived CDR1 and CDR2 are SNHLY and FYNNEI. CDR3 sequence (DNA): TGTGCCAGCTCTGATGGAGCCCTGAACACTGAAGCTTTCTTT. This codes for CASSDGALNTEAFF. The variable domain in full, with the rest retrieved from reference TRBV2 and TRBJ1-1, is EPEVTQTPSHQVTQMGQEVILRCVPISNHLYFYWYRQILGQKVEFLVSFYNNEISEKSEIFDDQFSVERPDGSNFTLKIRSTKLEDSAMYFCASSDGALNTEAFFGQGTRLTVV.

The chain recombines TRBV19 with TRBJ2-7, with TRBD1 identical over 8 bases. The CDR3 has 14 amino acids. Per the germline V gene, CDR1 is LNHDA and CDR2 is SQIVND (reference sequence). V trimming: 8 bases; J trimming: 7 bases; junction bases outside the gene matches: 13. The CDR3 DNA reads as TGTGCCAGTTCCTTCCAGGGGGCCTTCGTAGAGCAGTACTTC. Translated, it gives CASSFQGAFVEQYF.

The gene calls are TRBV29-1 and TRBJ2-7, with 9 bases aligning to TRBD2. CDR1 is SQVTM, CDR2 ANQGSEA, per germline. This CDR3 contains 15 residues. After removal of 3 bases from V and 0 bases from J, the junction contained 6 bases not matched to a gene. CDR3 sequence reads: CSVDSPSGNSYEQYF. The CDR3 bases are TGCAGCGTTGACAGCCCTAGCGGGAACTCCTACGAGCAGTACTTC.

The chain joins TRBV18 to TRBJ2-7, with 7 nucleotides matching TRBD1. Germline values: CDR1 KGHSH, CDR2 LQKENI. The CDR3 runs 15 residues. V was pared by 3 bases and J by 6 bases, with 11 bases of the junction left unmatched. The CDR3 sequence: CASSPLDRVQGEQYF. The CDR3 DNA follows: TGTGCCAGCTCACCCTTAGACAGGGTCCAGGGCGAGCAGTACTTC.

The CDR3 region has the DNA TGTGCCAGCAGCCTTACCGGGACAGCCCATTTCAATGAGCAGTTCTTC. Amino acids: CASSLTGTAHFNEQFF. The chain joins TRBV28 to TRBJ2-1; TRBD1 agrees at 7 bases. V gave up 6 bases and J gave up 6 bases; unmatched junction bases: 14. Looked up from germline, CDR1 is MDHEN and CDR2 is SYDVKM. This CDR3 has 16 residues.

This sequence joins TRBV29-1 and TRBJ2-4; D uncertain. Deletions cut 7 bases from V and 0 bases from J, with 10 bases between. CDR3 length: 13 amino acids. The V gene's germline CDR1 is SQVTM and CDR2 ANQGSEA. The CDR3 reads CSAYPLAKNIQYF. The CDR3 DNA follows: TGCAGCGCCTACCCATTAGCCAAAAACATTCAGTACTTC.

The chain employs TRBV7-2 and TRBJ1-3; 10 bases fit TRBD1. CDR1 is SGHTA, CDR2 FQGNSA, per germline. Losses at the gene ends were 2 bases for V and 2 bases for J; bases not matched to a gene: 6. The CDR3 runs 17 residues. The CDR3 sequence: CASSLSSGTGAGNTIYF. DNA for the CDR3: TGTGCCAGCAGCTTATCTTCCGGGACAGGGGCTGGAAACACCATATATTTT.

The count of this clone is one. CDR3 DNA: TGTGCCAGCAGCCTGGGACAGGCGGGAGAGACCCAGTACTTC. The encoded protein is CASSLGQAGETQYF. The V and J genes are TRBV5-4 and TRBJ2-5; 8 positions match TRBD1. Germline CDR1 and CDR2: SGHNT and YYREEE (reference sequence). The CDR3 length is 14 residues. V dropped 4 bases and J dropped 4; count of bases not matched to a gene: 6.

The V call is TRBV4-2, the J call TRBJ2-7; the match to TRBD1 covers 9 bases. This CDR3 is 15 amino acids long. V shed 4 bases and J 5 bases; nucleotides not matched to a gene: 9. Germline assignment: CDR1 LGHNA and CDR2 YNFKEQ. The CDR3 DNA is TGTGCCAGCAGCCGCCGACTGACAGGGGGAGACGAGCAGTACTTC. This sequence encodes CASSRRLTGGDEQYF.

Comments on this clone: Other DNA sequences of this sample code for an identical CDR3. This chain uses TRBV29-1 with TRBJ1-5; no clear D. The CDR3 sequence is 12 residues long. V lost 4 bases, J lost 3 bases, and 7 bases lay in between. Germline CDR1 reads SQVTM; CDR2 reads ANQGSEA. CDR3 residues: CSVAGDNQPQHF. In DNA form, the CDR3 reads TGCAGCGTTGCGGGTGACAATCAGCCCCAGCATTTT.

This clone was seen a handful of times. The J gene is TRBJ1-4, the V gene TRBV19, with D uncertain. Germline CDR1 is LNHDA and CDR2 is SQIVND (reference sequence). The CDR3 is 12 amino acids. V was trimmed by 10 bases and J by 5 bases, leaving 11 bases between them. The CDR3 DNA sequence: TGTGCCACCGCTCGGGGAAATGAAAAACTGTTTTTT. This translates into CATARGNEKLFF.

The rearrangement joins TRBV7-8 to TRBJ2-5; D is possibly TRBD2 (6 bases). Trimming took 1 base from V and 1 from J, leaving 16 bases between them. The germline CDR1 and CDR2 sequences are SGHVS and FQNEAQ. This CDR3 spans 17 amino acids. The CDR3 protein is CASSLERRGLAQETQYF. CDR3 coding DNA: TGTGCCAGCAGCTTAGAACGGCGGGGCCTGGCCCAAGAGACCCAGTACTTC. Full variable domain (remainder filled in from reference TRBV7-8 and TRBJ2-5): GAGVSQSPRYKVAKRGQDVALRCDPISGHVSLFWYQQALGQGPEFLTYFQNEAQLDKSGLPSDRFFAERPEGSVSTLKIQRTQQEDSAVYLCASSLERRGLAQETQYFGPGTRLLVL.

CDR3 DNA sequence: TGTGCCAGCAGCTTAGCGCTGAGCGGGAGTACCTACGAGCAGTACTTC. Amino acid sequence: CASSLALSGSTYEQYF. The chain recombines TRBV7-2 with TRBJ2-7, with 8 nucleotides matching TRBD2. V was clipped by 0 bases and J by 2 bases; unmatched bases: 6. The CDR3 has 16 residues. The germline V gene has CDR1 SGHTA and CDR2 FQGNSA.